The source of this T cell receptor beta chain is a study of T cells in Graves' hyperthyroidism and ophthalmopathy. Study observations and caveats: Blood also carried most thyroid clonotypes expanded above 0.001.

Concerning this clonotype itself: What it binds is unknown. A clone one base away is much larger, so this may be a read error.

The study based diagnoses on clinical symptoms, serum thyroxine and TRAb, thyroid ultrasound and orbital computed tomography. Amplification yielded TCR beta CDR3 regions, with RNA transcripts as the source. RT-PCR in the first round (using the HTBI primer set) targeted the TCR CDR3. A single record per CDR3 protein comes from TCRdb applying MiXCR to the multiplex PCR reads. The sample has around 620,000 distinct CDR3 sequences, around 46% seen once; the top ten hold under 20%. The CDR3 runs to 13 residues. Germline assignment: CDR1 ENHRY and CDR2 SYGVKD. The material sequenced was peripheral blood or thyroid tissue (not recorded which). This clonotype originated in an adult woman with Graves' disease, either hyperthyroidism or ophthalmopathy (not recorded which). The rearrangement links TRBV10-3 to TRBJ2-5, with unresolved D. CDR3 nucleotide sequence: TGTACCAGCAGTTTATCCTTTCAAGAGACCCAGTACTTC. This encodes CTSSLSFQETQYF.